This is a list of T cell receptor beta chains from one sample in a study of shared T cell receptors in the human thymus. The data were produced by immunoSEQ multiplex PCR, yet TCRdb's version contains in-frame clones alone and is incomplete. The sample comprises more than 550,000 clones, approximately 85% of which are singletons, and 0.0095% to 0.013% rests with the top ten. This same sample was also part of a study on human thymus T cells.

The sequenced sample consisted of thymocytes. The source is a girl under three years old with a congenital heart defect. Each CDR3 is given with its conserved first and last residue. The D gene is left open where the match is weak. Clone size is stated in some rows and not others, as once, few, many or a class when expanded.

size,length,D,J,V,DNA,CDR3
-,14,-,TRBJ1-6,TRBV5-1,TGCGCCAGCAGCCTCGCCCGCGAGGGTTCACCCCTCCACTTT,CASSLAREGSPLHF
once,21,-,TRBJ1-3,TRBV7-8,TGTGCCAGCAGCACACCACCTGGGCCGACAGGTTTTGATAGCTCTGGAAACACCATATATTTT,CASSTPPGPTGFDSSGNTIYF
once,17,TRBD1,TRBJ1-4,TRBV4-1,TGCGCCAGCAGCCAAGCGGGGACAGGGGGCGCGCAGGAAAAACTGTTTTTT,CASSQAGTGGAQEKLFF
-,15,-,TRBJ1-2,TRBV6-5,TGTGCCAGCAGTAGGCGGGTAAACACTAACTATGGCTACACCTTC,CASSRRVNTNYGYTF
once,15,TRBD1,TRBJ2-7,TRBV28,TGTGCCAGCACGTCTAGGGGACAGGGGAAGTACGAGCAGTACTTC,CASTSRGQGKYEQYF
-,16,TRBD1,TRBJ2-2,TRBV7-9,TGTGCCAGCACCCCAAGTAGGACAGGGAACACCGGGGAGCTGTTTTTT,CASTPSRTGNTGELFF
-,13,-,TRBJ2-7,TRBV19,TGTGCCAGTAGCTCCCCCTCCTCCTACGAGCAGTACTTC,CASSSPSSYEQYF
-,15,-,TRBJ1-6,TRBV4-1,TGCGCCAGCAGCCAAGTCGCAGGGGACAATTCACCCCTCCACTTT,CASSQVAGDNSPLHF
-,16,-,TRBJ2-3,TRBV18,TGTGCCAGCTCACCACCGTTGAGTGCAAGCACAGATACGCAGTATTTT,CASSPPLSASTDTQYF
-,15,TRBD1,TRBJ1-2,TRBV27,TGTGCCAGCAGGCCCTCCGGGACAGGCAACTATGGCTACACCTTC,CASRPSGTGNYGYTF
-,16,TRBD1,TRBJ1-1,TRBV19,TGTGCCAGTGCCTACCCGGGACAGGGAGTTTGCACTGAAGCTTTCTTT,CASAYPGQGVCTEAFF
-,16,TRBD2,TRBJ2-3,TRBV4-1,TGCGCCAGCAGCCAAGTGTTAGCGGGAGCCACAGATACGCAGTATTTT,CASSQVLAGATDTQYF
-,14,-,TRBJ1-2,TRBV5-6,TGTGCCAGCAGCTTGGAAGCCACTAACTATGGCTACACCTTC,CASSLEATNYGYTF
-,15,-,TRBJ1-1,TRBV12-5,TGTGCTAGTGGTTTGGAGGAGGGAAGGAACACTGAAGCTTTCTTT,CASGLEEGRNTEAFF
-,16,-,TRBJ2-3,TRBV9,TGTGCCAGCAGCGTAGAGCCCTTGGAGGGACGAGATACGCAGTATTTT,CASSVEPLEGRDTQYF
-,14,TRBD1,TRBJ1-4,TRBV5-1,TGCGCCAGCAGCCCACAGGGGGGTAATGAAAAACTGTTTTTT,CASSPQGGNEKLFF
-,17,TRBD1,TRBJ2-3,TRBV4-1,TGCGCCAGCAGCCAAGCTCGGGGGGACAGGGACGCAGATACGCAGTATTTT,CASSQARGDRDADTQYF
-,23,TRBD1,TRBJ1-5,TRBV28,TGTGCCAGCAGTCTAGGACAGGTCGGGGACAGGTCGGCATTGGGTTATAGCAATCAGCCCCAGCATTTT,CASSLGQVGDRSALGYSNQPQHF
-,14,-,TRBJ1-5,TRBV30,TGTGCCTGGAGTACGGGGACGGGACTCCAGCCCCAGCATTTT,CAWSTGTGLQPQHF
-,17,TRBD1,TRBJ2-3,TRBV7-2,TGTGCCAGCAGCTTAAAACCCGGGACAGAGGGCACAGATACGCAGTATTTT,CASSLKPGTEGTDTQYF
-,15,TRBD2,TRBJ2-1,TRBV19,TGTGCCAGTAGTATTTCTCGGGATTTAGCGGGAGAGCAGTTCTTC,CASSISRDLAGEQFF
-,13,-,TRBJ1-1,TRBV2,TGTGCCGGACCGACAGCTATGAACACTGAAGCTTTCTTT,CAGPTAMNTEAFF
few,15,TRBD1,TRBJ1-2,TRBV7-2,TGTGCCAGCAGCTGGACAGGGTCAGTTGCCTATGGCTACACCTTC,CASSWTGSVAYGYTF
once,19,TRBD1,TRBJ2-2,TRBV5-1,TGCGCCAGCAGCTTGGAGGTTTGCCAGGGGGCTCCAAACACCGGGGAGCTGTTTTTT,CASSLEVCQGAPNTGELFF
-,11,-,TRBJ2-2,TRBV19,TGTGCCAGCGGGTCCGTGGGGGAGCTGTTTTTT,CASGSVGELFF
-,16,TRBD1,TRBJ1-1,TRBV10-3,TGTGCCATCAGTGAGTCGAAGGAGGGGGCGCACACTGAAGCTTTCTTT,CAISESKEGAHTEAFF
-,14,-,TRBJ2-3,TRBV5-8,TGTGCCAGCAGCTTGGGCACTAGCACAGATACGCAGTATTTT,CASSLGTSTDTQYF
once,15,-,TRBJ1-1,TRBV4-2,TGTGCCAGCAGCCAAGAAGGGGGGGAACACGGTGAAGCTTTCTTT,CASSQEGGEHGEAFF
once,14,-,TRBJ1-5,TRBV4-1,TGCGCCAGCAGCCAAGATGGAGAAGGTCAGCCCCAGCATTTT,CASSQDGEGQPQHF
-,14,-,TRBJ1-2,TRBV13,TGTGCCAGCAGCTTAAGTGTCCCGGACTATGGCTACACCTTC,CASSLSVPDYGYTF
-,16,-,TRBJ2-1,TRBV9,TGTGCCAGCAGCGTGTTCTTCGATAGCTCCTACAATGAGCAGTTCTTC,CASSVFFDSSYNEQFF
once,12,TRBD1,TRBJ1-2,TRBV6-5,TGTGCCAGCAGCCTAGACAGGGGTGGCTACACCTTC,CASSLDRGGYTF
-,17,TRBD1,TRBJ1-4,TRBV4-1,TGCGCCAGCAGCCAAGAGGGACAGCTACTAACTAATGAAAAACTGTTTTTT,CASSQEGQLLTNEKLFF
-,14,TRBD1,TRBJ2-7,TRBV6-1,TGTGCCAGCAGTGAGGGACAGGGACACTACGAGCAGTACTTC,CASSEGQGHYEQYF
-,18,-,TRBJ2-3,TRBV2,TGTGCCAGCAGTGAAAATACAACAGTACCCCCATCCACAGATACGCAGTATTTT,CASSENTTVPPSTDTQYF
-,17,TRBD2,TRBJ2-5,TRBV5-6,TGTGCCAGCAGTCCTAAACCGGGACTAGCGGGGCAAGAGACCCAGTACTTC,CASSPKPGLAGQETQYF
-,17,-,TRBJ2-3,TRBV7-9,TGTGCCAGCAGCTTAGCGCACGAGTCGCTACGCACAGATACGCAGTATTTT,CASSLAHESLRTDTQYF
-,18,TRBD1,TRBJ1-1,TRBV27,TGTGCCAGCTCGACGGCGGGACAGGACCCTCCCTCGAACACTGAAGCTTTCTTT,CASSTAGQDPPSNTEAFF
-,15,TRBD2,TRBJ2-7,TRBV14,TGTGCCAGCAGCCAAGAGTCGGGGGGTAGGTACGAGCAGTACTTC,CASSQESGGRYEQYF
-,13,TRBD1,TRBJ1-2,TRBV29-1,TGCAGCGTCAGCGGGACAGGGAACAGCGGCTACACCTTC,CSVSGTGNSGYTF
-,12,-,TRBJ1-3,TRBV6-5,TGTGCCAGCAGTTCCTATGGAAACACCATATATTTT,CASSSYGNTIYF
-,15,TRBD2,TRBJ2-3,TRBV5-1,TGCGCCAGCAGCTTCAGCGGGACGACCACAGATACGCAGTATTTT,CASSFSGTTTDTQYF
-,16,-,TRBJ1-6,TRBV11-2,TGTGCCAGCAGCTTGCTGGTTGCGGACTATAATTCACCCCTCCACTTT,CASSLLVADYNSPLHF
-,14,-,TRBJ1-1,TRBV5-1,TGCGCCAGCAGCTTTGGAGACGATCACACTGAAGCTTTCTTT,CASSFGDDHTEAFF
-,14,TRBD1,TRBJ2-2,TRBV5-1,TGCGCCAGCAGAACCGGGACAGGGGAGCTGGAGCTGTTTTTT,CASRTGTGELELFF
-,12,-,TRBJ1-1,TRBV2,TGTGCCAGCAAGGAGAGTTACACTGAAGCTTTCTTT,CASKESYTEAFF
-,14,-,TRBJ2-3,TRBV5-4,TGTGCCAGCAGCTTACGGGGGAGCACAGATACGCAGTATTTT,CASSLRGSTDTQYF
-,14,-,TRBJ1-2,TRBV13,TGTGCCAGCAGCTTATCTACAGTACGACGGAGCTACACCTTC,CASSLSTVRRSYTF
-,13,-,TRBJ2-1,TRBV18,TGTGCCAGCTCACCGGCGACAGGCGATGAGCAGTTCTTC,CASSPATGDEQFF
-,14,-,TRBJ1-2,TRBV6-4,TGTGCCAGCAGTCAAGAACAGGGACGGGGTGGCTACACCTTC,CASSQEQGRGGYTF